This TCR beta chain is drawn from a study of cytomegalovirus exposure and HLA in healthy donors. Study-level points and caveats: DRB1 showed the most TCR associations and HLA-C the fewest in a later analysis, as rates varied by HLA locus. The dataset shows that most TCR sequences were rare, while some public TCRs occurred in many donors. Later analysis reportedly placed an Asian-associated ancestry cluster below the roughly 680-donor mean in N-insertions.

The PCR was carried out with 60 Vbeta primers and 13 Jbeta primers. The assay was immunoSEQ multiplex PCR, and TCRdb's table has in-frame clones only and misses some. The data contain 100,000 to 150,000 clones, about 83% of them singletons. At the time of sampling, donors were nominally healthy, though unrecorded immune exposures were likely. Comment on this clone: The target antigen is unknown.

V lost 4 bases and J 5 bases, leaving 9 bases between the germline ends. The CDR3 is 12 amino acids. The germline V gene encodes CDR1 MGHRA and CDR2 YSYEKL. This receptor was taken from a woman aged 40-49 years in good health and CMV-seropositive. Specimen: PBMCs. V gene TRBV4-1 combines with J gene TRBJ2-7; D perhaps matches TRBD2 (5 bases). CDR3: CASSLRDNEQYF. CDR3 nucleotide sequence: TGCGCCAGCAGCCTCCGGGATAACGAGCAGTACTTC.